This TCR beta chain was recorded in a study of blood T cell repertoires in COVID-19. Study information: The origin of the acute and convalescent COVID-19 samples was the United States, Italy and Spain. T cells, B-cell-depleted T cells, or PBMCs provided the cDNA or gDNA that served as material.

Data came from immunoSEQ multiplex PCR; TCRdb stores just in-frame clones and leaves some out. The data contain about 230,000 clones, roughly 86% of them singletons. The sample was PBMCs or T cells enriched from blood (not recorded which). This receptor was identified in a woman aged 25 to 39 with acute COVID-19.

CDR3 DNA: TGCGCCAGCAGCTTGGCCCCAGGGTGGAACACTGAAGCTTTCTTT. As protein: CASSLAPGWNTEAFF. This chain links TRBV5-1 with TRBJ1-1, with D maybe TRBD1 (5 bases). Trimming removed 0 bases at V and 1 base at J, with 10 bases between. CDR3 length: 15 amino acids. Germline values: CDR1 SGHRS, CDR2 YFSETQ.